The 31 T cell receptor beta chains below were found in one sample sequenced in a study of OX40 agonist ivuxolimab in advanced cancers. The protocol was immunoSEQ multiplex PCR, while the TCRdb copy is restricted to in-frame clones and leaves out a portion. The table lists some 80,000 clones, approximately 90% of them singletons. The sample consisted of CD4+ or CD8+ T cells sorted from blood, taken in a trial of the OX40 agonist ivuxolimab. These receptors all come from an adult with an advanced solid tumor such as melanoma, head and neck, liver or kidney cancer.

The CDR3 sequence is CASSGSFSNQPQHF. The CDR3 DNA reads TGTGCCAGCAGCGGGAGTTTTAGCAATCAGCCCCAGCATTTT. The chain uses TRBV6-4 and TRBJ1-5; D uncertain. The germline V and J ends were trimmed by 6 bases and 0 bases, with 9 bases remaining between them. The germline V gene has CDR1 MRHNA and CDR2 SNTAGT. The CDR3 is made up of 14 amino acids.

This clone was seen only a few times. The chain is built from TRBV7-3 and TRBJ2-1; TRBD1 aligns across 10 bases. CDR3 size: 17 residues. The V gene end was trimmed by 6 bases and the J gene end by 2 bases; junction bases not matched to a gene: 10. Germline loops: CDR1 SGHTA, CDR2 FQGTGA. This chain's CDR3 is CASSQTWTGGAYNEQFF. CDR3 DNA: TGTGCCAGCAGTCAAACTTGGACAGGGGGAGCCTACAATGAGCAGTTCTTC.

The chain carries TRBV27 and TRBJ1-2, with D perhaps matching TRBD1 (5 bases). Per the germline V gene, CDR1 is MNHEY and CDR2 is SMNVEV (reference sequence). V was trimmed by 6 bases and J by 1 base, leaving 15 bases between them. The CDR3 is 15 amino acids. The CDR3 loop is CASRTWGEDNYGYTF. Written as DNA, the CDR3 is TGTGCCAGCAGGACGTGGGGCGAAGATAACTATGGCTACACCTTC.

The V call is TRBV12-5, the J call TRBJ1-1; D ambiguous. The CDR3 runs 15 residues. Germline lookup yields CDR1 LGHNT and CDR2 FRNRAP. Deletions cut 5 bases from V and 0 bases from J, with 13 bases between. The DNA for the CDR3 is TGTGCTAGTGGTCCGACTGGCCTACTGAACACTGAAGCTTTCTTT. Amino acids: CASGPTGLLNTEAFF.

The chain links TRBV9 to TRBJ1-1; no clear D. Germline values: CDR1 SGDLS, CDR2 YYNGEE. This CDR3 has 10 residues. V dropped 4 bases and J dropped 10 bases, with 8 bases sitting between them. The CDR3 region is CASSLWVAFF. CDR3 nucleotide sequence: TGTGCCAGCAGCCTATGGGTAGCTTTCTTT. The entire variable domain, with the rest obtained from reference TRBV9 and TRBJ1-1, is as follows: DSGVTQTPKHLITATGQRVTLRCSPRSGDLSVYWYQQSLDQGLQFLIQYYNGEERAKGNILERFSAQQFPDLHSELNLSSLELGDSALYFCASSLWVAFFGQGTRLTVV.

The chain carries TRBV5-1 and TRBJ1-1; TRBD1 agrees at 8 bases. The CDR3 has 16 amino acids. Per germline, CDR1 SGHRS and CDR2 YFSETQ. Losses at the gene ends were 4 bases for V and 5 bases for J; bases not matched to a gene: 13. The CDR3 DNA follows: TGCGCCAGCAGCGGACCGTACGGACAGGGCGGGACTGAAGCTTTCTTT. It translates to CASSGPYGQGGTEAFF.

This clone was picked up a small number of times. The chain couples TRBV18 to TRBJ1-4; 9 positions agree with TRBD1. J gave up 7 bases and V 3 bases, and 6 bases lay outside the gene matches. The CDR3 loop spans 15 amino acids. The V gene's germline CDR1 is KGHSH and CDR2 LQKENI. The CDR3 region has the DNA TGTGCCAGCTCACCCTCGGGACAGGGTAGTGAAAAACTGTTTTTT. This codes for CASSPSGQGSEKLFF.

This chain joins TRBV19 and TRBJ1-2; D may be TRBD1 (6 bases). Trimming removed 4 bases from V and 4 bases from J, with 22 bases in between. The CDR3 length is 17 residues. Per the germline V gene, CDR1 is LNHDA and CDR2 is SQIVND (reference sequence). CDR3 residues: CASSTFRPGAQGYGYTF. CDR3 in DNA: TGTGCCAGTAGTACATTCAGGCCAGGGGCGCAGGGCTATGGCTACACCTTC.

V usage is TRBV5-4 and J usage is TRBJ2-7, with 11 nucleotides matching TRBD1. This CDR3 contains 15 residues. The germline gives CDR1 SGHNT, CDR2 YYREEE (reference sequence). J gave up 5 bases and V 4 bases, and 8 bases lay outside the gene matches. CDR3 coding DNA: TGTGCCAGCAGCGCCGGACAGGGGGCGCCCAACGAGCAGTACTTC. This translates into CASSAGQGAPNEQYF. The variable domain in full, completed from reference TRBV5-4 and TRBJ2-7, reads ETGVTQSPTHLIKTRGQQVTLRCSSQSGHNTVSWYQQALGQGPQFIFQYYREEENGRGNFPPRFSGLQFPNYSSELNVNALELDDSALYLCASSAGQGAPNEQYFGPGTRLTVT.

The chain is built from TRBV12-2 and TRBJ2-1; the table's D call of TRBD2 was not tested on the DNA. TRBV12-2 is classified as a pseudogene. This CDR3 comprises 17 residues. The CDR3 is CASRFFLGLADYNEQFF. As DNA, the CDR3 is TGTGCAAGTCGCTTCTTCCTGGGCCTAGCGGACTACAATGAGCAGTTCTTC.

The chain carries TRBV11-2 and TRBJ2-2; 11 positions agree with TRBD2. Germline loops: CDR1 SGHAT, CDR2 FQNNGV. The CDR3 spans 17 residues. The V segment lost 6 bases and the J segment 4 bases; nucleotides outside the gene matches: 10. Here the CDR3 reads CASSYRVSGGATGELFF. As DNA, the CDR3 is TGTGCCAGCAGTTACAGGGTTAGCGGGGGGGCCACCGGGGAGCTGTTTTTT.

This CDR3 reads CASSRDRGYGYTF. CDR3 nucleotide sequence: TGTGCCAGCAGTCGGGACAGGGGCTACGGCTACACCTTC. J is TRBJ1-2 and V is TRBV7-2, with 10 bases aligning to TRBD1. V dropped 6 bases and J dropped 8; count of bases not matched to a gene: 6. Germline CDR1 is SGHTA and CDR2 is FQGNSA. The CDR3 length is 13 residues.

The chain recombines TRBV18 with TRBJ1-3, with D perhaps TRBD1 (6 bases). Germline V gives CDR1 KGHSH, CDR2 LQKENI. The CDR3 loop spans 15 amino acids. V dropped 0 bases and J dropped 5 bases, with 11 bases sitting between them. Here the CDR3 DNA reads TGTGCCAGCTCACCACCAACAGGGAATAGAAACACCATATATTTT. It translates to CASSPPTGNRNTIYF.

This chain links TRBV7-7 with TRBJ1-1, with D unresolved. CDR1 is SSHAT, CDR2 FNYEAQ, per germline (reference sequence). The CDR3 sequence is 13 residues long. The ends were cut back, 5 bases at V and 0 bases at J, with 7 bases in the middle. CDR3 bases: TGTGCCAGCAGCGCCAGCATGAACACTGAAGCTTTCTTT. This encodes CASSASMNTEAFF.

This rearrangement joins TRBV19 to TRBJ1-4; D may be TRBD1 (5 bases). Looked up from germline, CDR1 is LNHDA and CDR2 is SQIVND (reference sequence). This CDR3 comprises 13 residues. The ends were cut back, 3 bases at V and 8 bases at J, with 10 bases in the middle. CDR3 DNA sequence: TGTGCCAGTAGTATGGTGACAGCAGAAAAACTGTTTTTT. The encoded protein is CASSMVTAEKLFF.

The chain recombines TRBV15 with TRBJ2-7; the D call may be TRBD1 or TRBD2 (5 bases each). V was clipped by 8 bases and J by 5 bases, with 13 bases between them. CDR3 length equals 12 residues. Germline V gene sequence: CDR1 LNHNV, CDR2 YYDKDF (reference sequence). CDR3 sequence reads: CATGQGVDEQYF. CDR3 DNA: TGTGCCACCGGGCAGGGAGTCGACGAGCAGTACTTC.

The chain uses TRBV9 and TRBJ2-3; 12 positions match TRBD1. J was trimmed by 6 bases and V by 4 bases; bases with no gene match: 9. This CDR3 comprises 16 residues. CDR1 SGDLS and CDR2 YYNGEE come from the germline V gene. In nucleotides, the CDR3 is TGTGCCAGCAGCACTACAGGGACAGGGGGCGCGGATACGCAGTATTTT. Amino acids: CASSTTGTGGADTQYF.

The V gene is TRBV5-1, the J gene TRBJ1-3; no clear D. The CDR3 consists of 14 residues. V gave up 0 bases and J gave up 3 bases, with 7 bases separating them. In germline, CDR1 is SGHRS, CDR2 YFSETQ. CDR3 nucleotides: TGCGCCAGCAGCTTGGGGGCAGATGGAAACACCATATATTTT. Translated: CASSLGADGNTIYF.

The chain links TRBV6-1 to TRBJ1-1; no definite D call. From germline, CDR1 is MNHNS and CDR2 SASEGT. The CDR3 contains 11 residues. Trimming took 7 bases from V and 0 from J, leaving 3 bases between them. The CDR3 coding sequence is TGTGCCAGCACCCTGAACACTGAAGCTTTCTTT. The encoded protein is CASTLNTEAFF.

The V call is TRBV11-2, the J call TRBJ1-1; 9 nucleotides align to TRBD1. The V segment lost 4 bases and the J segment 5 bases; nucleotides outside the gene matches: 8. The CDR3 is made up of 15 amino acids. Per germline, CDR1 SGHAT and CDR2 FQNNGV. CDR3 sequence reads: CASSSIQGAGTEAFF. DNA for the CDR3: TGTGCCAGCAGCTCAATACAGGGGGCAGGGACTGAAGCTTTCTTT.

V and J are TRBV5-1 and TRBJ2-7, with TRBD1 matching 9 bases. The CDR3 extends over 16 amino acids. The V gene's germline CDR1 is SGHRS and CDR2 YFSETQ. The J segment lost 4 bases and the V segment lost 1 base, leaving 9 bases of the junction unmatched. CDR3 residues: CASSLNPGTGTYEQYF. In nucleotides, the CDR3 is TGCGCCAGCAGCTTGAATCCCGGGACAGGGACTTACGAGCAGTACTTC.

The CDR3 region is CASSAWENTEAFF. The CDR3 DNA sequence: TGTGCCAGCAGCGCTTGGGAGAACACTGAAGCTTTCTTT. J is TRBJ1-1 and V is TRBV7-3; D is ambiguous. V lost 5 bases and J 1 base, leaving 8 bases between the germline ends. The CDR3 runs 13 residues. Germline V gene lookup returns CDR1 SGHTA and CDR2 FQGTGA. Filled out from reference TRBV7-3 and TRBJ1-1, the complete variable domain reads GAGVSQTPSNKVTEKGKYVELRCDPISGHTALYWYRQSLGQGPEFLIYFQGTGAADDSGLPNDRFFAVRPEGSVSTLKIQRTERGDSAVYLCASSAWENTEAFFGQGTRLTVV.

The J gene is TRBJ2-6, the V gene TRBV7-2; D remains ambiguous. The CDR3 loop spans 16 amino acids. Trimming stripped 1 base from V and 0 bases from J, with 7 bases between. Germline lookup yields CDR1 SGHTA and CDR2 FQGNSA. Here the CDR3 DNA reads TGTGCCAGCAGCTTAGACCGGAGCTCTGGGGCCAACGTCCTGACTTTC. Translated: CASSLDRSSGANVLTF.

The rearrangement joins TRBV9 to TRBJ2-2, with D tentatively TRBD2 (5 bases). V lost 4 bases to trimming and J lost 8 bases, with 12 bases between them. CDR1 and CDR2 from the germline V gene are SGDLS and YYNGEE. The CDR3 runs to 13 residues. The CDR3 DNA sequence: TGTGCCAGCAGCATTCGGGCGGGTGGGGAGCTGTTTTTT. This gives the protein CASSIRAGGELFF.

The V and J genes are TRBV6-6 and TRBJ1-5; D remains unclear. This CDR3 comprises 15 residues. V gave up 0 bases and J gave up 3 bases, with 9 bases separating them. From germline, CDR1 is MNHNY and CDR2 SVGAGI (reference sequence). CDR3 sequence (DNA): TGTGCCAGCAGTTACTCGAACACGCTCAATCAGCCCCAGCATTTT. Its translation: CASSYSNTLNQPQHF.

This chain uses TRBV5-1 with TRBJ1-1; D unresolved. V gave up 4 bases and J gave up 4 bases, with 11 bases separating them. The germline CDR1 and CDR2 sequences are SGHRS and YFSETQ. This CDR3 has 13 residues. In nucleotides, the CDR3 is TGCGCCAGCAGCCCGGACTCCATCACTGAAGCTTTCTTT. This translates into CASSPDSITEAFF.

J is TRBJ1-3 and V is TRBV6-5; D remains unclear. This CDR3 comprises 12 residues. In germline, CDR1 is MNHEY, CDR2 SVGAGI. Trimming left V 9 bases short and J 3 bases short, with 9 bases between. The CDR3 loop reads CASLGSGNTIYF. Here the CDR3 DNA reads TGTGCCAGTCTGGGGAGTGGAAACACCATATATTTT.

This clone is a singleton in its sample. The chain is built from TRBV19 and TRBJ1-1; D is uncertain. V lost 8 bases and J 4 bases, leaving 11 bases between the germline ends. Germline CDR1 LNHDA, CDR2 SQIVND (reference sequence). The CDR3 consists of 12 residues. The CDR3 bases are TGTGCCAGTCGTAGAGAAATCACTGAAGCTTTCTTT. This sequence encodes CASRREITEAFF. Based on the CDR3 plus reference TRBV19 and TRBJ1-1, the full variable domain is DGGITQSPKYLFRKEGQNVTLSCEQNLNHDAMYWYRQDPGQGLRLIYYSQIVNDFQKGDIAEGYSVSREKKESFPLTVTSAQKNPTAFYLCASRREITEAFFGQGTRLTVV.

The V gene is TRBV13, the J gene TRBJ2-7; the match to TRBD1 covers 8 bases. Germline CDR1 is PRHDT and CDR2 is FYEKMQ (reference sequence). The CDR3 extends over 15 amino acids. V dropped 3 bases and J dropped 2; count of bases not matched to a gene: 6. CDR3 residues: CASSFGQGAPYEQYF. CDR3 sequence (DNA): TGTGCCAGCAGCTTTGGGCAGGGGGCGCCCTACGAGCAGTACTTC.

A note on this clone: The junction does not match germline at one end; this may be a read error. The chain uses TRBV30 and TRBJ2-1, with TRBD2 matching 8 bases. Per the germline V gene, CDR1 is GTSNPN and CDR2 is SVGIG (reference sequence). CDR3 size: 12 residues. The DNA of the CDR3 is TGTGCCTGGGGTGTGCCCGCGGGGGGGCAGTTCTTC. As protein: CAWGVPAGGQFF.

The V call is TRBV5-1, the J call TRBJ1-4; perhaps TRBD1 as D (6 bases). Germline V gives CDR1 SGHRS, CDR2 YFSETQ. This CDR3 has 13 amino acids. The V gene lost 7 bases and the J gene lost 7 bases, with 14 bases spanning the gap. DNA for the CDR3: TGCGCCAGCCGGTCAGGGGTTGGTGAAAAACTGTTTTTT. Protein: CASRSGVGEKLFF.